The T cell receptor beta chain described here comes from a study of blood T cells in healthy people across ages. V gave up 6 bases and J gave up 7 bases; unmatched junction bases: 16. Germline CDR1 and CDR2: DFQATT and SNEGSKA (reference sequence). The CDR3 is 17 residues long. Next came a second PCR, run for about 7 to 12 cycles, which used a sample-barcoded 5' primer along with a J-beta primer mix. All samples yielded 3 million or more CDR3-containing paired-end reads. Each CDR3 protein is one row after TCRdb ran MiXCR on the 5' RACE reads. This sample carries more than 1 million distinct CDR3 sequences, more than 40% of them seen once, and the ten largest clones take approximately 20%. Drawing of peripheral blood yielded 7.5 to 10 milliliters from each donor. The sample holds one count of this clonotype.

The rearrangement uses TRBV20-1 and TRBJ2-1, with 12 nucleotides matching TRBD2. The source is a woman between 55 and 75 years old in good health. Sequencing used blood. CDR3 DNA sequence: TGCAGTGCCGCGCGACGGAGACTAGCGGGAGTAGGTAATGAGCAGTTCTTC. Translating gives CSAARRRLAGVGNEQFF.